The 19 T cell receptor beta chains presented below share a single source sample, sequenced in a study of blood T cell repertoires in COVID-19. TCRdb keeps only in-frame clones here, not all; method: immunoSEQ multiplex PCR. The repertoire has some 300,000 clones, 90% of them found once; the top ten carry around 0.93%. The sequenced material came from peripheral blood. The receptor set was obtained from a middle-aged woman with COVID-19, enrolled during active disease.

The chain has TRBV6-5 and TRBJ1-3; D remains ambiguous. There are 13 residues in the CDR3. Trimming shortened V by 0 bases and J by 4 bases, and 4 bases separated the two germline ends. CDR1 and CDR2 from the germline V gene are MNHEY and SVGAGI. CDR3: CASSYSQGNTIYF. The CDR3 nucleotides are TGTGCCAGCAGTTACTCACAGGGAAACACCATATATTTT.

The chain's CDR3 is CASSPSPDRVNGYTF. The CDR3 nucleotides are TGTGCCAGCTCACCTTCGCCGGACAGGGTCAATGGCTACACCTTC. The rearrangement joins TRBV18 to TRBJ1-2, with TRBD1 matching 8 bases. V was pared by 3 bases and J by 6 bases, with 9 bases of the junction left unmatched. The CDR3 consists of 15 residues. CDR1 KGHSH and CDR2 LQKENI come from the germline V gene.

The chain employs TRBV6-4 and TRBJ2-1; D call uncertain. The CDR3 is made up of 16 amino acids. V was clipped by 4 bases and J by 9 bases, with 22 bases between them. Germline V gene data show CDR1 as MRHNA and CDR2 as SNTAGT. CDR3 in DNA: TGTGCCAGCAGTGTGGGTCTTGAGAACCCTCCGGGTGAGCAGTTCTTC. Protein product: CASSVGLENPPGEQFF.

This sequence joins TRBV28 and TRBJ1-3; 7 bases line up with TRBD1. Germline assignment: CDR1 MDHEN and CDR2 SYDVKM. This CDR3 comprises 11 residues. After removal of 11 bases from V and 8 bases from J, the junction contained 6 bases not matched to a gene. Here the CDR3 DNA reads TGTGCCTGGAGCAGGGGGGACACCATATATTTT. This gives the protein CAWSRGDTIYF.

This rearrangement joins TRBV7-2 to TRBJ2-3, with D maybe TRBD1 (6 bases). Trimming took 4 bases from V and 2 from J, leaving 16 bases between them. The CDR3 has 16 residues. Germline V CDR1 and CDR2: SGHTA, FQGNSA. The CDR3 sequence: CASSSLNRVDTDTQYF. CDR3 nucleotides: TGTGCCAGCAGCTCATTAAACAGGGTGGACACAGATACGCAGTATTTT.

The rearrangement joins TRBV7-9 to TRBJ2-5; D may be TRBD2 (6 bases). V was pared by 5 bases and J by 4 bases, with 17 bases between. CDR1 SEHNR and CDR2 FQNEAQ come from the germline V gene (reference sequence). The CDR3 is 15 amino acids. CDR3 bases: TGTGCCAGCAGCACCGAGGGGCGGGGCCGAGAGACCCAGTACTTC. It is translated as CASSTEGRGRETQYF.

The rearrangement joins TRBV2 to TRBJ2-2; 8 bases are a match to TRBD1. The CDR3 sequence is 15 residues long. J was trimmed by 4 bases and V by 3 bases; bases with no gene match: 4. CDR1 is SNHLY, CDR2 FYNNEI, per germline. The CDR3 DNA reads TGTGCCAGCAGTGAGCGGACAGGGATCACCGGGGAGCTGTTTTTT. Amino acid sequence: CASSERTGITGELFF.

The chain links TRBV29-1 to TRBJ2-7; D perhaps matches TRBD1 (6 bases). Trimming took 4 bases from V and 3 from J, leaving 16 bases between them. The CDR3 length is 14 residues. From germline, CDR1 is SQVTM and CDR2 ANQGSEA. The CDR3 bases are TGCAGCGTTGTAGTGAGACAGGACAACTACGAGCAGTACTTC. Protein: CSVVVRQDNYEQYF.

The chain recombines TRBV2 with TRBJ2-5; D is possibly TRBD1 (6 bases). Deletions cut 4 bases from V and 5 bases from J, with 26 bases between. The V gene's germline CDR1 is SNHLY and CDR2 FYNNEI. The CDR3 consists of 18 residues. CDR3 residues: CASSGLGQGIFLGETQYF. The CDR3 DNA sequence: TGTGCCAGCAGTGGCCTGGGGCAGGGGATTTTTTTGGGGGAGACCCAGTACTTC.

CDR3 sequence (DNA): TGTGCCAGCAGTTCCCTCGGACTTCGTAGCAATCAGCCCCAGCATTTT. It encodes CASSSLGLRSNQPQHF. The V and J genes are TRBV6-2 or TRBV6-3 and TRBJ1-5; no reliable D call. This CDR3 is built from 16 residues. V dropped 4 bases and J dropped 0 bases, with 13 bases sitting between them. Germline assignment: CDR1 MNHEY and CDR2 SVGEGT.

This chain uses TRBV9 with TRBJ1-2, with D perhaps TRBD1 (6 bases). This CDR3 comprises 14 residues. Trimming left V 0 bases short and J 4 bases short, with 10 bases between. Per the germline V gene, CDR1 is SGDLS and CDR2 is YYNGEE. CDR3 DNA: TGTGCCAGCAGCGTAGTCGACAGGAGCTATGGCTACACCTTC. The encoded protein is CASSVVDRSYGYTF.

The chain links TRBV6-5 to TRBJ2-7; possibly TRBD2 for D (6 bases). Trimming removed 6 bases from V and 5 bases from J, with 14 bases in between. The CDR3 runs 13 residues. Germline lookup yields CDR1 MNHEY and CDR2 SVGAGI. CDR3 loop: CASSAGRIDEQYF. The CDR3 DNA is TGTGCCAGCAGCGCAGGGAGGATAGACGAGCAGTACTTC.

This clone has more than one count but fewer than ten. This chain connects TRBV4-2 to TRBJ2-7, with TRBD1 identical over 7 bases. V was clipped by 0 bases and J by 2 bases; unmatched bases: 4. The CDR3 is made up of 15 amino acids. Germline V gene data show CDR1 as LGHNA and CDR2 as YNFKEQ. The CDR3 DNA sequence: TGTGCCAGCAGCCAAGAAGGGGGCAGAGCCTACGAGCAGTACTTC. Its protein product is CASSQEGGRAYEQYF.

This chain joins TRBV19 and TRBJ1-2; possible D gene TRBD1, 5 bases. V lost 4 bases and J 1 base, leaving 19 bases between the germline ends. The CDR3 contains 17 residues. CDR1 is LNHDA and CDR2 is SQIVND in the germline V gene (reference sequence). CDR3 protein: CASSTANQGSLNYGYTF. The CDR3 DNA reads TGTGCCAGTAGTACGGCTAACCAGGGCTCCCTTAACTATGGCTACACCTTC.

This sequence joins TRBV9 and TRBJ1-5; D ambiguous. V was clipped by 0 bases and J by 6 bases, with 13 bases between them. The CDR3 runs to 15 residues. CDR1 and CDR2 (germline): SGDLS, YYNGEE. CDR3 nucleotide sequence: TGTGCCAGCAGCGTAGACGGAGGCATCAGTCAGCCCCAGCATTTT. Translating it yields CASSVDGGISQPQHF.

The V and J genes are TRBV30 and TRBJ1-6; 7 positions agree with TRBD1. The CDR3 length is 14 residues. Germline CDR1 GTSNPN, CDR2 SVGIG (reference sequence). The V and J ends lost 0 bases and 10 bases, in that order; junction bases with no gene match: 6. CDR3 in DNA: TGTGCCTGGAGTGTCCAGACAGGGAGATCACCCCTCCACTTT. Residues: CAWSVQTGRSPLHF.

The rearrangement uses TRBV5-6 and TRBJ2-4, with TRBD1 matching over 7 bases. Germline CDR1 is SGHDT and CDR2 is YYEEEE. V lost 0 bases and J lost 3; bases outside the gene matches: 3. The CDR3 loop spans 15 amino acids. The CDR3 DNA sequence: TGTGCCAGCAGCTTGGTTGACAGGGTCAAAAACATTCAGTACTTC. Translating it yields CASSLVDRVKNIQYF.

This clone has just one count. The CDR3 sequence is CASSLNSGQETQYF. CDR3 in DNA: TGTGCCAGCAGCCTAAACTCGGGCCAAGAGACCCAGTACTTC. V gene TRBV7-2 combines with J gene TRBJ2-5; D ambiguous. V lost 5 bases to trimming and J lost 1 base, with 11 bases between them. The germline gives CDR1 SGHTA, CDR2 FQGNSA. CDR3 length equals 14 residues.

The chain combines TRBV29-1 with TRBJ2-1; a possible D gene is TRBD2 (6 bases). Trimming stripped 4 bases from V and 9 bases from J, with 16 bases between. Germline V CDR1 and CDR2: SQVTM, ANQGSEA. This CDR3 is built from 13 residues. Written as DNA, the CDR3 is TGCAGCGTTGCGCTAGCGAGGGCAGGTGAGCAGTTCTTC. Translating gives CSVALARAGEQFF.